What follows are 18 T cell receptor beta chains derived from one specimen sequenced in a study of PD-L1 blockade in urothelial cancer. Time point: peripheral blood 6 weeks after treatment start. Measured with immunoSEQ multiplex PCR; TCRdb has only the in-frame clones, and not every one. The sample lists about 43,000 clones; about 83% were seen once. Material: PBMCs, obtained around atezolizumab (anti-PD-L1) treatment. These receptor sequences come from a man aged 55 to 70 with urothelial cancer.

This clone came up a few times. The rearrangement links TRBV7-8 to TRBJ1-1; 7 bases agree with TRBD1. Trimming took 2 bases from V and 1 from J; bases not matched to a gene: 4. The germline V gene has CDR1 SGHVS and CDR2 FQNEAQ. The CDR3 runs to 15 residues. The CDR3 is CASSLTGTENTEAFF. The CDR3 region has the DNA TGTGCCAGCAGCTTAACCGGGACAGAGAACACTGAAGCTTTCTTT.

In nucleotides, the CDR3 is TGTGCCTGGAGTGGCAGTTTCGGAGTTAATGAAAAACTGTTTTTT. The encoded protein is CAWSGSFGVNEKLFF. The V gene is TRBV30, the J gene TRBJ1-4; no firm D call. CDR3 length equals 15 residues. Per the germline V gene, CDR1 is GTSNPN and CDR2 is SVGIG (reference sequence). Trimming cost V 1 base and J 4 bases, with 13 bases left between them.

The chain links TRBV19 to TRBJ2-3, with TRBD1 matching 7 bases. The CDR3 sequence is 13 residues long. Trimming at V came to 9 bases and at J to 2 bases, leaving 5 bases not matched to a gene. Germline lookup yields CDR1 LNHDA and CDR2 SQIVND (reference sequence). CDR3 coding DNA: TGTGCCAGCGGGACAGTGCCCACAGATACGCAGTATTTT. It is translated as CASGTVPTDTQYF.

The CDR3 DNA sequence: TGTGCCAGCAGCTTAAACCCAGCGGCGGGGACTGAAGCTTTCTTT. Its protein product is CASSLNPAAGTEAFF. The chain carries TRBV7-3 and TRBJ1-1; D remains unclear. Trimming pared 1 base from V and 5 bases from J, leaving 14 bases between. This CDR3 has 15 amino acids. From germline, CDR1 is SGHTA and CDR2 FQGTGA.

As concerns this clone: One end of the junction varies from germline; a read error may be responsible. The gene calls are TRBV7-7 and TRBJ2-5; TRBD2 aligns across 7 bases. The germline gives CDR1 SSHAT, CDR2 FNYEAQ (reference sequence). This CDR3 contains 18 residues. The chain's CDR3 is CASSPVLLVGGNQETQYF. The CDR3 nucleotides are TGTGCTAGCAGCCCCGTCTTATTAGTGGGGGGGAACCAAGAGACCCAGTACTTC.

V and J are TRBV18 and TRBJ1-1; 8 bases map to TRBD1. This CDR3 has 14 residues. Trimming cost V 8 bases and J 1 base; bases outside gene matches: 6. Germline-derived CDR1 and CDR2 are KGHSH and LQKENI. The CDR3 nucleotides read TGTGCCAGCCTGGGACAGGCCGCGAACACTGAAGCTTTCTTT. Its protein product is CASLGQAANTEAFF.

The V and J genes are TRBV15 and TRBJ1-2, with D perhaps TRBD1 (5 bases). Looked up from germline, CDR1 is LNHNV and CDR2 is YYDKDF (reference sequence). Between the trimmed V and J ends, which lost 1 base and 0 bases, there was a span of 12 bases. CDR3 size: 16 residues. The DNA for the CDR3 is TGTGCCACCAGCAGAGGCAGGGTCAATTCTAACTATGGCTACACCTTC. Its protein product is CATSRGRVNSNYGYTF.

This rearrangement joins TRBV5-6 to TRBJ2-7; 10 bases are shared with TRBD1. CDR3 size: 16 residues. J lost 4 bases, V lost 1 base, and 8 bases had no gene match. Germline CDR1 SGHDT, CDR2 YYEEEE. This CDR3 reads CASSLLSGTGEYEQYF. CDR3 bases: TGTGCCAGCAGCTTGTTATCCGGGACAGGGGAGTACGAGCAGTACTTC.

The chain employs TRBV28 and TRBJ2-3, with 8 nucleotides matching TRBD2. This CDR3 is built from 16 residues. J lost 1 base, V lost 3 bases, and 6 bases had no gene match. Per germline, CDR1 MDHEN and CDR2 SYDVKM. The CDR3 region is CASSLIGSGGTDTQYF. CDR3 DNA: TGTGCCAGCAGTTTGATTGGTAGCGGGGGCACAGATACGCAGTATTTT.

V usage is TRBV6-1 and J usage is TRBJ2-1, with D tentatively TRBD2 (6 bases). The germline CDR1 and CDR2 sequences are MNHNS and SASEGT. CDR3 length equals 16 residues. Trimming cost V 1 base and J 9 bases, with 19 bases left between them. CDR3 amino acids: CASSEGSRGFNGEQFF. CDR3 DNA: TGTGCCAGCAGTGAAGGATCCCGGGGGTTTAATGGTGAGCAGTTCTTC.

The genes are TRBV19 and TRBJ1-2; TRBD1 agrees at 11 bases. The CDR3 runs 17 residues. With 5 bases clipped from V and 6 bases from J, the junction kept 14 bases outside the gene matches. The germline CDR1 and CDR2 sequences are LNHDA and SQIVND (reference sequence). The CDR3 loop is CASSPGGGQGALDGYTF. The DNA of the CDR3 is TGTGCCAGTAGTCCCGGGGGAGGACAGGGGGCGTTGGATGGCTACACCTTC.

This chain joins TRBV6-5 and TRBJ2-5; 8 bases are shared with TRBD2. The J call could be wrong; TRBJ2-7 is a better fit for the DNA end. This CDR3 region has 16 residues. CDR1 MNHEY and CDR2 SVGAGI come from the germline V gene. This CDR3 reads CASSYKSRGGHYEQYF. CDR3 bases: TGTGCCAGCAGTTACAAGTCTCGCGGGGGGCACTACGAGCAGTACTTC.

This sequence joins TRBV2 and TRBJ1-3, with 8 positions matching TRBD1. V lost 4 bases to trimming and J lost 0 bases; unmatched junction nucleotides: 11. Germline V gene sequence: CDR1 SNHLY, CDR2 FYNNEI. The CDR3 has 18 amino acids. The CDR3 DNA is TGTGCCAGCAGTGGGGCAGGGGGCGCTGGAATCTCTGGAAACACCATATATTTT. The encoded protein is CASSGAGGAGISGNTIYF.

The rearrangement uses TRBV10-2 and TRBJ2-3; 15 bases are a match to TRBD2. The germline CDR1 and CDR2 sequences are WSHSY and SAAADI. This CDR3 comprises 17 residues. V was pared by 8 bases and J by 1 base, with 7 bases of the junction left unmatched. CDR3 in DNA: TGCGCCAGCGATGGGACTAGCGGGGGGAATGGCACAGATACGCAGTATTTT. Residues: CASDGTSGGNGTDTQYF.

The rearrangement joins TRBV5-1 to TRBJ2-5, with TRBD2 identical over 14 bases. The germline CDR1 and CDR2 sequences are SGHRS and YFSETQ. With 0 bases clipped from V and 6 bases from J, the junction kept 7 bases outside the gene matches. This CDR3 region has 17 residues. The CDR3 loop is CASSLEGTSGGLKTQYF. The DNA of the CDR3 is TGCGCCAGCAGCTTGGAGGGGACTAGCGGGGGCCTAAAGACCCAGTACTTC.

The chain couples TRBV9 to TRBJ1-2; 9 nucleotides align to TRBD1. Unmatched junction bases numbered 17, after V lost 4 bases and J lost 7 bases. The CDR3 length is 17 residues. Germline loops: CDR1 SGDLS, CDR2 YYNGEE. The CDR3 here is CASSPYWGGQGYRGYTF. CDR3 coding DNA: TGTGCCAGCAGCCCGTACTGGGGAGGACAGGGGTATCGTGGCTACACCTTC.

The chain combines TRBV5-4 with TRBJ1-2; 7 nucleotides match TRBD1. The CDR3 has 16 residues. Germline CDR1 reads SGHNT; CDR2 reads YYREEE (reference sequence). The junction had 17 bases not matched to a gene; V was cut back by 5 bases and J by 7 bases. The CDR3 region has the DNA TGTGCCAGCAGGGGGTCGACAGGGTCCCTTATTGGTGGCTACACCTTC. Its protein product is CASRGSTGSLIGGYTF.

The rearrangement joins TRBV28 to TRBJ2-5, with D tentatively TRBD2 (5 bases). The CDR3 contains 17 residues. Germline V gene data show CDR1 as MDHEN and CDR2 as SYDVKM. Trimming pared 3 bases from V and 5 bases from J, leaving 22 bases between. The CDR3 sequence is CASSFSRSRGLGETQYF. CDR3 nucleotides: TGTGCCAGCAGTTTTTCCAGGTCCCGGGGTCTGGGGGAGACCCAGTACTTC.